The clone carrying this TCR beta chain occurred a few times. The antigen is unknown. These data originate in a study of T cell repertoires in cytomegalovirus infection. Study in general: Recently identified HLA-C-restricted and well-studied HLA-B-restricted CMV epitopes were used. Matching HLA type, along with CMV infection, was indicated by public TCR beta signatures.

TCRdb itself ran the reads through MiXCR, one entry per CDR3 protein. The table records approximately 110,000 distinct CDR3 sequences, roughly 32% of them present only once. The V gene lost 2 bases and the J gene lost 4 bases, with 18 bases spanning the gap. Germline V gene lookup returns CDR1 SEHNR and CDR2 FQNEAQ (reference sequence). This CDR3 has 16 amino acids. The chain has TRBV7-9 and TRBJ2-7; D perhaps matches TRBD2 (6 bases). The sequence came from a human donor in good health (CMV status not recorded). Some clones in this sample may be carry-over from other donors' samples. Sample: CD8+ T cells from cultured PBMCs, taken from culture after CMV antigen stimulation. In DNA, the CDR3 is TGTGCCAGCAGCTTATCGGAGGGAATAGATTGGTACGAGCAGTACTTC. Amino acid sequence: CASSLSEGIDWYEQYF.